A single sample is the source of the 8 T cell receptor beta chains below, sequenced in a study of Graves' ophthalmopathy and Graves' hyperthyroidism (dated by TCRdb to 2016 to 2019). TCRdb names Illumina HiSeq 2000 as the instrument used. TCR beta CDR3 regions were amplified from RNA transcripts for repertoire sequencing. The first round was an RT-PCR using HTBI primers with the Qiagen OneStep RT-PCR kit, and this first round was followed by a second-round multiplex PCR, then size selection and purification. TCRdb redid the processing of the public reads, applying fastp at Q25 and MiXCR, and retained in-frame beta chains. Every entry covers one CDR3 protein and lists the most common genes and DNA from its rows. This sample holds hundreds of thousands of distinct CDR3 sequences; around a fifth were observed only once. Roughly 6.9% of the sample is in the top ten clones. Sequenced material: peripheral blood. The receptors shown here come from a woman between 18 and 29 years old with stable Graves' hyperthyroidism. Some clones in this sample may be carry-over from other donors' samples. Donor details come from another sample of the same person, matched by shared clones.

This clonotype was counted many times. The chain employs TRBV6-2 or TRBV6-3 and TRBJ1-2; no clear D gene. Per germline, CDR1 MNHEY and CDR2 SVGEGT. Deletions cut 2 bases from V and 7 bases from J, with 17 bases between. The CDR3 spans 15 residues. CDR3 sequence (DNA): TGTGCCAGCAGTTACGGTCGGAGGGTGCATCCTGGCTACACCTTC. It is translated as CASSYGRRVHPGYTF.

The sample holds many counts of this clonotype. The chain links TRBV9 to TRBJ2-5; D possibly corresponds to TRBD1 (7 bases). The CDR3 length is 15 residues. Trimming cost V 0 bases and J 5 bases, with 14 bases left between them. Germline V CDR1 and CDR2: SGDLS, YYNGEE. Written as DNA, the CDR3 is TGTGCCAGCAGCGTAGGTCAGGGGGGCTTGGAGACCCAGTACTTC. Encoded protein: CASSVGQGGLETQYF.

The chain carries TRBV10-3 and TRBJ2-5; D is ambiguous. CDR1 and CDR2 from the germline V gene are ENHRY and SYGVKD. CDR3 length: 14 residues. V was trimmed by 4 bases and J by 3 bases, leaving 12 bases between them. The CDR3 DNA sequence: TGTGCCATCAGTGGACGGCATTCAAAAGAGACCCAGTACTTC. Residues: CAISGRHSKETQYF.

This clonotype was detected ten times or more. The genes are TRBV5-4 and TRBJ1-3; no firm D call. The CDR3 has 11 amino acids. CDR1 is SGHNT, CDR2 YYREEE, per germline (reference sequence). V was shortened by 10 bases and J by 4 bases, with 9 bases between the two germline ends. In nucleotides, the CDR3 is TGTGCCTGGCCGCAGGGAAACACCATATATTTT. Encoded protein: CAWPQGNTIYF.

This clonotype was found many times. The chain links TRBV6-5 to TRBJ2-7; a possible D gene is TRBD1 (6 bases). V lost 0 bases, J lost 2 bases, and 11 bases lay in between. Germline loops: CDR1 MNHEY, CDR2 SVGAGI. The CDR3 has 15 residues. The CDR3 loop is CASSYSTAGAYEQYF. In nucleotides, the CDR3 is TGTGCCAGCAGTTACTCGACGGCAGGGGCCTACGAGCAGTACTTC.

This clonotype was recorded many times. V usage is TRBV5-1 and J usage is TRBJ2-4; D is unclear. This CDR3 has 13 amino acids. CDR1 SGHRS and CDR2 YFSETQ come from the germline V gene. V was trimmed by 4 bases and J by 5 bases, leaving 10 bases between them. The CDR3 coding sequence is TGCGCCAGCAGCCGTATCACCGAAAACATTCAGTACTTC. It specifies CASSRITENIQYF.

This clonotype has at least ten counts. This rearrangement joins TRBV6-1 to TRBJ2-7; 8 positions agree with TRBD1. The CDR3 spans 13 residues. The V gene's germline CDR1 is MNHNS and CDR2 SASEGT. V trimming: 6 bases; J trimming: 4 bases; junction bases outside the gene matches: 5. The CDR3 is CASSRDRWYEQYF. CDR3 DNA: TGTGCCAGCAGCCGGGACAGGTGGTACGAGCAGTACTTC.

This clonotype was detected ten times or more. The chain combines TRBV6-5 with TRBJ2-7; D is unresolved. In germline, CDR1 is MNHEY, CDR2 SVGAGI. Trimming left V 0 bases short and J 8 bases short, with 11 bases between. This CDR3 region has 13 residues. CDR3 amino acids: CASSYSGSGQQYF. CDR3 bases: TGTGCCAGCAGTTACTCGGGGTCGGGCCAGCAGTACTTC.